The entry below describes one TCR beta chain. Its binding antigen is unknown. Within one base of it there is no much larger clone, and no base qualities were kept. Library preparation employed the immunoSEQ multiplex PCR assay. This immuneACCESS table, as held by TCRdb, lists in-frame sequences with V and J called but not all clones. Of the missing ones, under half trace to an unresolved V gene in checked studies; the others have no known cause. This sample holds around 730,000 clones; approximately 85% were observed only once. The ten largest clones capture about 0.0098% of the sample. The entry originates in a study of shared T cell receptors in the human thymus (dated by TCRdb to about 2021). Study-wide context: The study examined how self-reactive, shared T-cell receptor alpha chains are generated in the human thymus.

The V and J ends are trimmed by 5 bases and 7 bases, leaving 15 bases between them. The CDR3 holds 15 amino acids from the cysteine to the phenylalanine. Here the CDR3 DNA is all that survives: 45 bases in frame from base 1. CDR1 and CDR2 (SGHAT, FQNNGV) derive from the germline V gene. This same sample was also part of a study on human thymus T cells. As that second paper reports: In Finland, the donors were immunologically healthy infants who were having open corrective cardiac surgery for congenital heart defects. Thymus tissue was obtained as surgical resects removed during corrective cardiac surgery. Both the thymic and the peripheral blood repertoires appeared to show biased V and J gene segment usage. The related research reported highly overlapping thymic TCR repertoires among unrelated individuals. The study described the TCR alpha and beta repertoires in under ten infant thymus samples and four matching peripheral blood samples. The infant donors were about 7 to 250 days old, and the cohort included several males and a couple of females. Thymocytes were released mechanically from tissue and stored at -70 °C as pellets of about 9-32 million cells. Genomic DNA was extracted from frozen cell pellets with a QIAsymphony instrument. The immunoSEQ multiplex PCR assay was used to amplify the TCRB and TCRAD loci from a standardized amount of quality-controlled genomic DNA. The amplicons spanned the V(D)J region and were long enough to cover the CDR3 and allow V and J genes to be identified. The amplicons were sequenced on an Illumina platform via the commercial immunoSEQ service. Primer bias and sequencing errors were corrected as previously described, and TCRAD and TCRB were defined on the basis of the IMGT database. The repertoires were analysed using immunoSEQ Analyzer 3.0 and VDJTools for basic statistics, V/J segment usage, diversity estimates, rarefaction and pairwise overlap. Diversity was estimated with Chao1, ChaoE, Efron-Thisted, Shannon and inverse Simpson indices, and also on datasets down-sampled to the smallest sample. Repertoire overlap was determined by strict matching of CDR3 nucleotide sequence, V gene and J gene, and Jaccard-based multidimensional scaling clustering was applied. On average, thymus samples yielded around 810,000 unique TCRB clonotypes, whereas blood samples yielded 70,000 to 100,000.

The specimen sequenced was thymocytes. This receptor was obtained from a girl less than two years old with a congenital heart defect. Donor details come from another sample of the same person, matched by shared clones. The chain is made from TRBV11-2 and TRBJ1-6; the D gene is perhaps TRBD1, from 5 matching bases. For the CDR3, the sequence is CASSDDQTVNSPLHF. The sequenced DNA: TGTGCCAGCAGCGATGATCAGACAGTAAATTCACCCCTCCACTTT.